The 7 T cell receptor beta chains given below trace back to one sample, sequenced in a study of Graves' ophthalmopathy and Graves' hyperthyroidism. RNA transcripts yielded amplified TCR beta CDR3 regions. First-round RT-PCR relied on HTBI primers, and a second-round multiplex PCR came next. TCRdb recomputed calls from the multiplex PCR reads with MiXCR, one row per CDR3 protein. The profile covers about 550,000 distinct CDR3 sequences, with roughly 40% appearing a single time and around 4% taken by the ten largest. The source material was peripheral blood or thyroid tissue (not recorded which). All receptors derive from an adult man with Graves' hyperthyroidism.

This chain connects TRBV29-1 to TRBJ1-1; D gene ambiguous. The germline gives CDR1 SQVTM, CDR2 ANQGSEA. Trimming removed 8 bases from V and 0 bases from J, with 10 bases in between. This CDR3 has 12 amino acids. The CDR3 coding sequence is TGCAGCAGTACATATGTGAACACTGAAGCTTTCTTT. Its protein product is CSSTYVNTEAFF.

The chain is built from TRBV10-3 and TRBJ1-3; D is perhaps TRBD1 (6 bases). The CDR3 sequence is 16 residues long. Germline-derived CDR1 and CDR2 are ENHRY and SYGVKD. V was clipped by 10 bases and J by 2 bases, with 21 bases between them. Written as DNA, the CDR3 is TGTGCCAGCTATGAACCCAGGGGAAGGGCTGGAAACACCATATATTTT. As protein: CASYEPRGRAGNTIYF.

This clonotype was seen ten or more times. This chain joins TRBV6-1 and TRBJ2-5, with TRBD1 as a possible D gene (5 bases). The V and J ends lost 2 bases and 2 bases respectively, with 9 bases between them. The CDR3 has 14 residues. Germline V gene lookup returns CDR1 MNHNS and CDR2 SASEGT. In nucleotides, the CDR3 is TGTGCCAGCAGTGAAAGGGGCTTTCAAGAGACCCAGTACTTC. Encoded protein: CASSERGFQETQYF.

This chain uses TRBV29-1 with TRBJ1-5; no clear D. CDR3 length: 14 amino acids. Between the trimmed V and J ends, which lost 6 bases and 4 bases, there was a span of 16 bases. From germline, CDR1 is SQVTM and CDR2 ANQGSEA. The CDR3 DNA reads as TGCAGCGTGAGCCGGGTAGGGAGAAATCAGCCCCAGCATTTT. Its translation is CSVSRVGRNQPQHF.

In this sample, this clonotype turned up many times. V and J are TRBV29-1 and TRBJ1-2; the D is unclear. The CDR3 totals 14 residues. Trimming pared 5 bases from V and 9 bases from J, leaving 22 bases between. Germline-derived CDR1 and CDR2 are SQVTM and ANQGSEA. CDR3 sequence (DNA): TGCAGCGTTTGGGCAGGACCGGCTACTGTTAGCTACACCTTC. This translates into CSVWAGPATVSYTF.

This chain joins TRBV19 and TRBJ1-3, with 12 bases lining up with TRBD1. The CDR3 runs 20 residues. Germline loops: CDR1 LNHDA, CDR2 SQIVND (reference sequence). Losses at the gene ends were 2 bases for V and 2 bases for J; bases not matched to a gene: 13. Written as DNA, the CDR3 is TGTGCCAGTAGTATACGGACGGGACAGGGGGCCTCCTGGGCTGGAAACACCATATATTTT. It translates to CASSIRTGQGASWAGNTIYF.

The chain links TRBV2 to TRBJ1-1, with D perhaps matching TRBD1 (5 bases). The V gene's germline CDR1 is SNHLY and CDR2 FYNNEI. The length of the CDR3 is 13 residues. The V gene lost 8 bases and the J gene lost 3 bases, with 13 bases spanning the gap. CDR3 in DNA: TGTGCCAGCGGTACCCTAGGGGACACTGAAGCTTTCTTT. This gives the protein CASGTLGDTEAFF.